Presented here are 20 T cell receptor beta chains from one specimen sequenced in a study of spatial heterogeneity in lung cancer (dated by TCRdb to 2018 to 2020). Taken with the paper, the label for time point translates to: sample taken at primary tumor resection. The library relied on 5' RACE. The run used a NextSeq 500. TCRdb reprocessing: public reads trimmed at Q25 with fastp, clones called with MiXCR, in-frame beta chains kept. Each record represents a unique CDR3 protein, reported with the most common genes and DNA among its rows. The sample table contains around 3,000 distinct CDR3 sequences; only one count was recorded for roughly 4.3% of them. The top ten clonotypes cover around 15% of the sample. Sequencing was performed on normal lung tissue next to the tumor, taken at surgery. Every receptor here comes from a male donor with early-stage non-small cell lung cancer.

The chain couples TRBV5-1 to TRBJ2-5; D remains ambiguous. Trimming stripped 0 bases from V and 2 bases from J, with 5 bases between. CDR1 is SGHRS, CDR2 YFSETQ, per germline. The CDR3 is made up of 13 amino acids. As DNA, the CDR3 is TGCGCCAGCAGCTTGGGGCAGCAAGAGACCCAGTACTTC. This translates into CASSLGQQETQYF. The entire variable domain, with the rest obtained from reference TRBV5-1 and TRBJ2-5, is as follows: KAGVTQTPRYLIKTRGQQVTLSCSPISGHRSVSWYQQTPGQGLQFLFEYFSETQRNKGNFPGRFSGRQFSNSRSEMNVSTLELGDSALYLCASSLGQQETQYFGPGTRLLVL.

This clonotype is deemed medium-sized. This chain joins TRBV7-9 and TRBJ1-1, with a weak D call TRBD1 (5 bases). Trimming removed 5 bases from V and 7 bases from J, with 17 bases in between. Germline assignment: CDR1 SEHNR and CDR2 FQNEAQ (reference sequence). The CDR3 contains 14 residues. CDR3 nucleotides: TGTGCCAGCAGCGCGTCCGGGGCGGAGGGTGAAGCTTTCTTT. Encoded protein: CASSASGAEGEAFF. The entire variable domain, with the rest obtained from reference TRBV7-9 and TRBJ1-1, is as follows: DTGVSQNPRHKITKRGQNVTFRCDPISEHNRLYWYRQTLGQGPEFLTYFQNEAQLEKSRLLSDRFSAERPKGSFSTLEIQRTEQGDSAMYLCASSASGAEGEAFFGQGTRLTVV.

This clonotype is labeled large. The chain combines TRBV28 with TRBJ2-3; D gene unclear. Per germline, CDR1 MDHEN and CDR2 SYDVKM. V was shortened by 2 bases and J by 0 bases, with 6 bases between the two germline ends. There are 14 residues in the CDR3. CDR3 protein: CASSLLISTDTQYF. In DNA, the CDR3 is TGTGCCAGCAGTTTACTGATCAGCACAGATACGCAGTATTTT.

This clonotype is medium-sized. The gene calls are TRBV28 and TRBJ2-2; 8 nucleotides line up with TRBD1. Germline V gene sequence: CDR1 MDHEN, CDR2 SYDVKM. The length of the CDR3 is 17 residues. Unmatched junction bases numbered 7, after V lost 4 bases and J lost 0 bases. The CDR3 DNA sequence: TGTGCCAGCAGTTCATACCGGACAGGGCCGAACACCGGGGAGCTGTTTTTT. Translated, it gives CASSSYRTGPNTGELFF.

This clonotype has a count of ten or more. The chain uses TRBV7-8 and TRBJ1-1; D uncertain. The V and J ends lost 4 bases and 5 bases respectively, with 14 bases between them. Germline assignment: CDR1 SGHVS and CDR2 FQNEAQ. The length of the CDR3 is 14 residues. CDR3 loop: CASSSGPSKTEAFF. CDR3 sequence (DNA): TGTGCCAGCAGCTCAGGACCATCGAAGACTGAAGCTTTCTTT.

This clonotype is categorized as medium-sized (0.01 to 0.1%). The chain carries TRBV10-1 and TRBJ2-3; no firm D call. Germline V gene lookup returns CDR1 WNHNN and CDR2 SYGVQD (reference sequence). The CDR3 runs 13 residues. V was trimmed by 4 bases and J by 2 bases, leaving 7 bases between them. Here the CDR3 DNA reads TGCGCCAGCAGTGGGGCCTTCACAGATACGCAGTATTTT. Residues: CASSGAFTDTQYF.

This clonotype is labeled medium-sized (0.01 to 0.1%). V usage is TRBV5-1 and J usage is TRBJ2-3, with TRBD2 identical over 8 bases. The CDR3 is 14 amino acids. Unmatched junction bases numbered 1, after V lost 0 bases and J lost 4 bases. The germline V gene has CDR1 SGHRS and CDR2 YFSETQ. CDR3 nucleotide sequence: TGCGCCAGCAGCTTGGCCGGGGGGGCAGATACGCAGTATTTT. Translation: CASSLAGGADTQYF. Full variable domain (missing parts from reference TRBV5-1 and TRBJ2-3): KAGVTQTPRYLIKTRGQQVTLSCSPISGHRSVSWYQQTPGQGLQFLFEYFSETQRNKGNFPGRFSGRQFSNSRSEMNVSTLELGDSALYLCASSLAGGADTQYFGPGTRLTVL.

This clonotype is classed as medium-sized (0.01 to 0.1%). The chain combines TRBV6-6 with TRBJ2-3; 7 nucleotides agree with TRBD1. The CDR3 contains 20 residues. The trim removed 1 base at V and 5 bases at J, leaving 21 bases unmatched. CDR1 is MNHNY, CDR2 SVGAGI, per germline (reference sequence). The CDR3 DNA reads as TGTGCCAGCAGTTACTACCCAGGGGGTCTCAGGGGGAGTACACAAGATACGCAGTATTTT. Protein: CASSYYPGGLRGSTQDTQYF.

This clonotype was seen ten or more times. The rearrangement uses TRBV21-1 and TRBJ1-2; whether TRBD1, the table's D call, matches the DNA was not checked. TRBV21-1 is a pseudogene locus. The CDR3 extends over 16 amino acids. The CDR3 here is CASSGADRGSNYGYTF. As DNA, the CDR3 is TGTGCCAGCAGCGGCGCGGACAGGGGGTCTAACTATGGCTACACCTTC.

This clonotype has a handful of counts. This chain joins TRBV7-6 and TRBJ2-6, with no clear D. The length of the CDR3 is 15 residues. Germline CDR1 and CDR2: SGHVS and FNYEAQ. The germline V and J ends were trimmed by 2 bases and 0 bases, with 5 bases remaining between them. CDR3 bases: TGTGCCAGCAGCTTAAGCTCCTCTGGGGCCAACGTCCTGACTTTC. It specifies CASSLSSSGANVLTF.

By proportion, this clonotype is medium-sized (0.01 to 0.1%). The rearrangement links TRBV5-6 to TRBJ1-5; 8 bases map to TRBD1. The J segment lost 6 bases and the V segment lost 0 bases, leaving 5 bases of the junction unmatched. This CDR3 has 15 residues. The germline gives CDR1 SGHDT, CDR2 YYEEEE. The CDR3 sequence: CASSLAGQGAQPQHF. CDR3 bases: TGTGCCAGCAGCTTGGCTGGACAGGGCGCTCAGCCCCAGCATTTT.

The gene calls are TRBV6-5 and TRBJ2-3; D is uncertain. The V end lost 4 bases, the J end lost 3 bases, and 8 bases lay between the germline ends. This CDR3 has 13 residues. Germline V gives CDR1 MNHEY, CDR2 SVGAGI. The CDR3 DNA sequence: TGTGCCAGCAGTTTAGTATGGACAGATACGCAGTATTTT. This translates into CASSLVWTDTQYF.

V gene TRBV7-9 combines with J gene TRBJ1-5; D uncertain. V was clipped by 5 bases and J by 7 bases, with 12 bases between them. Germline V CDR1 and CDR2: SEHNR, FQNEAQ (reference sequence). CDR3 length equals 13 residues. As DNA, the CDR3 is TGTGCCAGCAGCCCAGGCCCGGAGCAGCCCCAGCATTTT. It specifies CASSPGPEQPQHF.

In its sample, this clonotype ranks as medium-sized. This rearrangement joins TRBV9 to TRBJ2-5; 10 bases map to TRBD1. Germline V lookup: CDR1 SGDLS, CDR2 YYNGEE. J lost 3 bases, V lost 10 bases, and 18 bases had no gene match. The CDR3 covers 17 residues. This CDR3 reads CAPLPGDRGSQKETQYF. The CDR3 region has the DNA TGTGCCCCACTACCAGGGGACAGGGGATCACAGAAAGAGACCCAGTACTTC.

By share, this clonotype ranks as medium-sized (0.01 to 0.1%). The CDR3 region is CASRETFSPLHF. The CDR3 nucleotides read TGTGCCAGCAGAGAGACGTTCTCACCCCTCCACTTT. The rearrangement links TRBV7-2 to TRBJ1-6, with D uncertain. V was shortened by 6 bases and J by 10 bases, with 10 bases between the two germline ends. The germline V gene encodes CDR1 SGHTA and CDR2 FQGNSA. The CDR3 spans 12 residues.

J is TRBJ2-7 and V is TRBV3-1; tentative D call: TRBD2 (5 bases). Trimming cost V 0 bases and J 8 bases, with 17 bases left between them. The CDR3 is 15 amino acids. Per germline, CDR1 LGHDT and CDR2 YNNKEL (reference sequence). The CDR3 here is CASSQESAASSKQYF. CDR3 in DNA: TGTGCCAGCAGCCAAGAATCGGCAGCCTCTAGCAAGCAGTACTTC.

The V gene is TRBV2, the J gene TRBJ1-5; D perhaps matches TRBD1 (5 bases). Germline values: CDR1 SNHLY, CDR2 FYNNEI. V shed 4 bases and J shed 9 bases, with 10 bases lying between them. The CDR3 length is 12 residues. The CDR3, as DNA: TGTGCCAGCAGTGCAGGGCCGGGGCCCCAGCATTTT. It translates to CASSAGPGPQHF.

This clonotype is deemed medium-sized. The CDR3 sequence is CSARGQGARYEQYF. The CDR3 DNA reads TGCAGTGCTAGGGGACAGGGGGCGCGTTACGAGCAGTACTTC. V is TRBV20-1 and J is TRBJ2-7; 12 positions match TRBD1. V shed 3 bases and J 4 bases; nucleotides not matched to a gene: 4. CDR1 is DFQATT and CDR2 is SNEGSKA in the germline V gene (reference sequence). There are 14 residues in the CDR3.

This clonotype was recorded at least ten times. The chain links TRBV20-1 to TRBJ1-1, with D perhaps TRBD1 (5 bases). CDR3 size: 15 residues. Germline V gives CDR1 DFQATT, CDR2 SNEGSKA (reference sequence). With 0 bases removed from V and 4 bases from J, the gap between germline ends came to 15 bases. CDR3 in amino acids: CSARDQVAGLTEAFF. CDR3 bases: TGCAGTGCTAGAGATCAGGTGGCAGGGCTCACTGAAGCTTTCTTT.

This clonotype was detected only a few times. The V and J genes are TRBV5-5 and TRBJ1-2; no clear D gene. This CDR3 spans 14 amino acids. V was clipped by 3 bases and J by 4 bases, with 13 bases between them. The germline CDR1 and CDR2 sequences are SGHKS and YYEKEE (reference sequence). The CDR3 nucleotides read TGTGCCAGCAGCTCACAAGCCCCCAGCTATGGCTACACCTTC. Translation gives CASSSQAPSYGYTF.